This TCR beta chain was recorded in a study of blood T cell repertoires in COVID-19. Study summary: Spain, Italy and the United States supplied samples that represented acute and convalescent COVID-19.

This CDR3 has 13 amino acids. Trimming cost V 5 bases and J 8 bases; bases outside gene matches: 6. Sequencing used immunoSEQ multiplex PCR; TCRdb keeps in-frame clones, though not all of them. The table includes roughly 100,000 clones, around 81% detected once. The receptor was isolated from a woman in her seventies with acute or convalescent COVID-19. This sequence joins TRBV12-3 or TRBV12-4 and TRBJ2-1, with 7 bases fitting TRBD1. Sequenced material: peripheral blood. The CDR3 protein is CASSHRGWDEQFF. CDR3 bases: TGTGCCAGCAGTCACAGGGGTTGGGATGAGCAGTTCTTC.